Below, 17 T cell receptor beta chains from the same sample are listed, as sequenced in a study of blood T cell repertoires in COVID-19 (dated by TCRdb to 2018 to 2021). Library preparation used the immunoSEQ multiplex PCR assay. TCRdb re-hosts the immuneACCESS table, in-frame sequences only. Its copies lack some clones; in the studies checked, an unresolved V gene accounts for under half of them, and the cause for the rest is not known. The sample table records roughly 88,000 clones; roughly 72% of these occur just once. Roughly 24% of the sample goes to the ten largest clones. Sequenced material: peripheral blood. The source is a woman aged 55-70 years in a cohort sampled during active or convalescent COVID-19.

The chain employs TRBV4-2 and TRBJ2-7; the match to TRBD2 covers 13 bases. The CDR3 has 17 amino acids. The V and J ends lost 3 bases and 6 bases, in that order; junction bases with no gene match: 11. CDR1 LGHNA and CDR2 YNFKEQ come from the germline V gene. The CDR3 sequence: CASSHAGLAGPLSEQYF. The CDR3 coding sequence is TGTGCCAGCAGCCATGCGGGACTAGCGGGGCCCCTCTCCGAGCAGTACTTC.

The chain recombines TRBV27 with TRBJ2-2; 9 bases are shared with TRBD1. After removal of 5 bases from V and 5 bases from J, the junction contained 9 bases not matched to a gene. From germline, CDR1 is MNHEY and CDR2 SMNVEV (reference sequence). The CDR3 spans 16 residues. The chain's CDR3 is CASSLPTGGKTGELFF. CDR3 in DNA: TGTGCCAGCAGTCTCCCGACAGGGGGGAAGACCGGGGAGCTGTTTTTT.

This clone was counted a single time. The V and J genes are TRBV3-1 (or the pseudogene TRBV3-2) and TRBJ2-2; D call uncertain. This CDR3 is 14 amino acids long. Between the trimmed V and J ends, which lost 2 bases and 3 bases, there was a span of 7 bases. Germline V gene sequence: CDR1 LGHDT, CDR2 YNNKEL (reference sequence). The CDR3 is CASSQPSYTGELFF. CDR3 bases: TGTGCCAGCAGCCAACCCAGTTACACCGGGGAGCTGTTTTTT.

CDR3 amino acids: CASSPTGGRQETQYF. CDR3 bases: TGCGCCAGCAGCCCTACAGGGGGTCGCCAAGAGACCCAGTACTTC. V gene TRBV4-1 combines with J gene TRBJ2-5; TRBD1 matches at 8 bases. Germline V lookup: CDR1 MGHRA, CDR2 YSYEKL. Trimming removed 4 bases from V and 1 base from J; junction bases left unmatched: 5. The CDR3 extends over 15 amino acids.

This clone was counted only a few times. The chain carries TRBV3-1 (or the pseudogene TRBV3-2) and TRBJ2-7; TRBD1 matches at 7 bases. The CDR3 runs 14 residues. Losses at the gene ends were 4 bases for V and 2 bases for J; bases not matched to a gene: 5. Germline V gene data show CDR1 as LGHDT and CDR2 as YNNKEL (reference sequence). The CDR3 bases are TGTGCCAGCAGCCTATGGGACAGTACCTACGAGCAGTACTTC. Encoded protein: CASSLWDSTYEQYF.

The chain uses TRBV30 and TRBJ1-4; D is perhaps TRBD1 (6 bases). Germline-derived CDR1 and CDR2 are GTSNPN and SVGIG (reference sequence). The V end was cut by 2 bases, the J end by 9 bases, with 10 bases between. This CDR3 region has 12 residues. The CDR3 bases are TGTGCCTGGAGTAAGGACAGTCAAAAACTGTTTTTT. Encoded protein: CAWSKDSQKLFF.

The chain employs TRBV21-1 and TRBJ2-3; no DNA check was done on the table's D call, TRBD2. TRBV21-1 is tagged as a pseudogene. This CDR3 contains 16 residues. The CDR3 reads CASSSQRELVSDTQYF. In DNA form, the CDR3 reads TGTGCCAGCAGCTCACAAAGGGAACTAGTCTCAGATACGCAGTATTTT.

This sequence joins TRBV19 and TRBJ1-6; the D is unclear. The CDR3 has 13 amino acids. Germline CDR1 LNHDA, CDR2 SQIVND (reference sequence). Trimming took 8 bases from V and 8 from J, leaving 13 bases between them. The chain's CDR3 is CASSAGRDSPLHF. DNA for the CDR3: TGTGCCAGTTCGGCGGGTAGGGATTCACCCCTCCACTTT.

J is TRBJ2-5 and V is TRBV7-9, with a weak D call TRBD2 (5 bases). The length of the CDR3 is 15 residues. V lost 1 base to trimming and J lost 9 bases, with 18 bases between them. The germline gives CDR1 SEHNR, CDR2 FQNEAQ (reference sequence). CDR3 loop: CASSLVAGGRWSQYF. CDR3 coding DNA: TGTGCCAGCAGCTTAGTAGCCGGCGGGCGGTGGTCCCAGTACTTC.

In its sample, this clone was seen once. This chain connects TRBV24-1 to TRBJ2-2; 8 bases line up with TRBD1. The CDR3 consists of 15 residues. The J segment lost 6 bases and the V segment lost 4 bases, leaving 6 bases of the junction unmatched. Germline CDR1 reads KGHDR; CDR2 reads SFDVKD. The CDR3 DNA follows: TGTGCCACCAGTGACCCCGGGACAGGAGCCGGGGAGCTGTTTTTT. Translated: CATSDPGTGAGELFF.

The chain combines TRBV5-1 with TRBJ2-2; 10 positions agree with TRBD2. V was pared by 7 bases and J by 4 bases, with 7 bases of the junction left unmatched. The CDR3 spans 15 residues. Germline CDR1 and CDR2: SGHRS and YFSETQ. The CDR3 coding sequence is TGCGCCAGCGAGCTAGCGGGGGTTTCCACCGGGGAGCTGTTTTTT. This codes for CASELAGVSTGELFF.

CDR3 DNA: TGTGCCAGCAACATCAGGACAGGGCCGGTTTCCTACGAGCAGTACTTC. Its translation is CASNIRTGPVSYEQYF. This rearrangement joins TRBV21-1 to TRBJ2-7; the table's D call of TRBD1 was not tested on the DNA. TRBV21-1 is a pseudogene segment. The CDR3 extends over 16 amino acids.

This chain's CDR3 is CASSANSPYEQYF. The DNA for the CDR3 is TGTGCCAGCTCAGCCAACTCCCCCTACGAGCAGTACTTC. This chain joins TRBV18 and TRBJ2-7; D unresolved. The ends were cut back, 5 bases at V and 2 bases at J, with 10 bases in the middle. The germline CDR1 and CDR2 sequences are KGHSH and LQKENI. This CDR3 is built from 13 residues. The full variable domain, with the rest looked up from reference TRBV18 and TRBJ2-7, is NAGVMQNPRHLVRRRGQEARLRCSPMKGHSHVYWYRQLPEEGLKFMVYLQKENIIDESGMPKERFSAEFPKEGPSILRIQQVVRGDSAAYFCASSANSPYEQYFGPGTRLTVT.

As to this clone: This same CDR3 is encoded by further DNA sequences in the sample. The chain links TRBV25-1 to TRBJ2-3, with TRBD2 matching 9 bases. Germline loops: CDR1 MGHDK, CDR2 SYGVNS. The CDR3 is 14 residues long. V shed 4 bases and J 4 bases; nucleotides not matched to a gene: 3. The CDR3 sequence: CASSASGGSDTQYF. CDR3 DNA: TGTGCCAGCAGTGCCAGCGGGGGGTCAGATACGCAGTATTTT.

About this clone itself: The germline gene is not matched at one end of the junction; a read error may be the cause. V and J are TRBV5-6 and TRBJ1-6, with TRBD1 as a possible D gene (5 bases). Germline V gene lookup returns CDR1 SGHDT and CDR2 YYEEEE. This CDR3 is 16 amino acids long. The CDR3 DNA reads TGTGCCAGCAGCTTGGAGTTGGGACTGATTAATTCGCCCCTCCACTTT. It translates to CASSLELGLINSPLHF. The full variable domain, rest sourced from reference TRBV5-6 and TRBJ1-6, is DAGVTQSPTHLIKTRGQQVTLRCSPKSGHDTVSWYQQALGQGPQFIFQYYEEEERQRGNFPDRFSGHQFPNYSSELNVNALLLGDSALYLCASSLELGLINSPLHFGNGTRLTVT.

This chain connects TRBV19 to TRBJ2-1, with 8 bases identical to TRBD2. This CDR3 contains 17 residues. Germline lookup yields CDR1 LNHDA and CDR2 SQIVND (reference sequence). V was clipped by 2 bases and J by 7 bases; unmatched bases: 13. The CDR3 region is CASSITGPGLVQNEQFF. In nucleotides, the CDR3 is TGTGCCAGTAGTATAACCGGACCGGGACTAGTTCAAAATGAGCAGTTCTTC. Complete variable domain (other parts from reference TRBV19 and TRBJ2-1): DGGITQSPKYLFRKEGQNVTLSCEQNLNHDAMYWYRQDPGQGLRLIYYSQIVNDFQKGDIAEGYSVSREKKESFPLTVTSAQKNPTAFYLCASSITGPGLVQNEQFFGPGTRLTVL.

This clone was found many times. The chain combines TRBV2 with TRBJ2-5; no clear D gene. The germline gives CDR1 SNHLY, CDR2 FYNNEI. The V end was cut by 5 bases, the J end by 1 base, with 11 bases between. The length of the CDR3 is 14 residues. CDR3 loop: CASSTRPLQETQYF. The CDR3 nucleotides read TGTGCCAGCAGTACGAGGCCGCTCCAAGAGACCCAGTACTTC.